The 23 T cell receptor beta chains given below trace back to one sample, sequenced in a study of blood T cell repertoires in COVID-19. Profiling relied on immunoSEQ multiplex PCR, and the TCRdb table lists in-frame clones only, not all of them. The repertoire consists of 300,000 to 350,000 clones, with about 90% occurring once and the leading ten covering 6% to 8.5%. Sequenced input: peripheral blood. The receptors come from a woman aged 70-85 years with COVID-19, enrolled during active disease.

The CDR3 coding sequence is TGTGCCAGTAGTTTCGGGGTGCAGGCCTACGAGCAGTACTTC. It codes for CASSFGVQAYEQYF. The chain is built from TRBV19 and TRBJ2-7; tentatively, D is TRBD2 (5 bases). CDR3 length: 14 amino acids. Germline CDR1 reads LNHDA; CDR2 reads SQIVND (reference sequence). Trimming cost V 5 bases and J 2 bases, with 13 bases left between them.

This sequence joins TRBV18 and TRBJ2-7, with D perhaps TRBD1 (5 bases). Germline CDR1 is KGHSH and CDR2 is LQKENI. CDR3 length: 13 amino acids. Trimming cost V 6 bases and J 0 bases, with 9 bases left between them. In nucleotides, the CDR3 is TGTGCCAGCTCCGCAGGGCCCTCCTACGAGCAGTACTTC. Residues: CASSAGPSYEQYF.

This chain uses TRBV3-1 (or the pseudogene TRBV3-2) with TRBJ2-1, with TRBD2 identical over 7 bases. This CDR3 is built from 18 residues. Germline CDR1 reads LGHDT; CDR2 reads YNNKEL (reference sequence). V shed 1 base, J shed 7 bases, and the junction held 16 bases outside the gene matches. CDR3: CASSQAWGGLSIVNEQFF. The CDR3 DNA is TGTGCCAGCAGCCAAGCTTGGGGGGGTCTGTCCATTGTGAATGAGCAGTTCTTC.

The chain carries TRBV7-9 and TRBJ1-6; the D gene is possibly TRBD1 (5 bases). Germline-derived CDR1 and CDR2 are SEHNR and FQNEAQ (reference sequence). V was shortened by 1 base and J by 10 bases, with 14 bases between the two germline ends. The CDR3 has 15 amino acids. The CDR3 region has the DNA TGTGCCAGCAGCTTAGTGGGCGGGGGAAGGTCACCCCTCCACTTT. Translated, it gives CASSLVGGGRSPLHF.

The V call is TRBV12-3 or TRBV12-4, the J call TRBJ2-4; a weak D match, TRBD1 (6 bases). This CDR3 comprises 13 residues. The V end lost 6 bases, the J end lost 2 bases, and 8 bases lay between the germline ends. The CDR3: CASSQGTKNIQYF. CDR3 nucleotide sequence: TGTGCCAGCAGCCAGGGGACCAAAAACATTCAGTACTTC.

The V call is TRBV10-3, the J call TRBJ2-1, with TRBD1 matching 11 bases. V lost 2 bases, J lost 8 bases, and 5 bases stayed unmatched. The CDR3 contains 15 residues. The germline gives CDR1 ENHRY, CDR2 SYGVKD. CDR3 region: CAISEPDRGRDEQFF. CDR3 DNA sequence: TGTGCCATCAGTGAGCCGGACAGGGGGCGCGATGAGCAGTTCTTC.

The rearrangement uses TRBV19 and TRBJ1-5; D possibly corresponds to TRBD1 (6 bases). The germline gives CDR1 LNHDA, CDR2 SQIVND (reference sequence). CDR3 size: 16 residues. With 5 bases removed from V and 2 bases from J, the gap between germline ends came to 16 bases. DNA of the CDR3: TGTGCCAGTAGTTTTAACAGGGCCCAGGGCAATCAGCCCCAGCATTTT. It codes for CASSFNRAQGNQPQHF.

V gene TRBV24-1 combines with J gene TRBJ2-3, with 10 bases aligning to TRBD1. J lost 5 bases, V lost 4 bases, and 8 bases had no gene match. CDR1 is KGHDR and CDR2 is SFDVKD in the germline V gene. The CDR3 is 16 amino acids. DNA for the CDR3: TGTGCCACCAGTGAGGCCGGGACAGGGGACAGAGATACGCAGTATTTT. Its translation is CATSEAGTGDRDTQYF.

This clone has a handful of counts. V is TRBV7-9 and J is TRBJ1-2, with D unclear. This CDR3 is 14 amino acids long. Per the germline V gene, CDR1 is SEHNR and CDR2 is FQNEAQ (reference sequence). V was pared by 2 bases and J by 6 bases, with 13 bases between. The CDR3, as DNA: TGTGCCAGCAGCTTATCTGGAGTGGAGAATGGCTACACCTTC. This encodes CASSLSGVENGYTF.

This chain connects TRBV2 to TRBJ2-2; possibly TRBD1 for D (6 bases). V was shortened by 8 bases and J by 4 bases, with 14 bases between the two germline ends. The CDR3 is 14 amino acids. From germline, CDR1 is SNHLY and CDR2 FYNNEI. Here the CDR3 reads CASSRTELTGELFF. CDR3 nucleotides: TGTGCCAGCTCTCGGACAGAACTCACCGGGGAGCTGTTTTTT.

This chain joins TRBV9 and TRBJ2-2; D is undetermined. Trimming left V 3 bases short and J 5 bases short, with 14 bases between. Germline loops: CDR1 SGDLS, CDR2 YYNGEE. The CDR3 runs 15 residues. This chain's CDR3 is CASSADTSPTGELFF. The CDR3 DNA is TGTGCCAGCAGCGCAGACACGAGCCCTACCGGGGAGCTGTTTTTT.

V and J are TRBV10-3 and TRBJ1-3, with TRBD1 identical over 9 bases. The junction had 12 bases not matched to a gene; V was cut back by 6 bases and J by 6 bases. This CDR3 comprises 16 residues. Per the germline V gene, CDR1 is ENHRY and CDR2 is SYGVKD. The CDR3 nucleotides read TGTGCCATCAGAGGGACAGGGAGGTTTATTGAAAACACCATATATTTT. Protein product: CAIRGTGRFIENTIYF.

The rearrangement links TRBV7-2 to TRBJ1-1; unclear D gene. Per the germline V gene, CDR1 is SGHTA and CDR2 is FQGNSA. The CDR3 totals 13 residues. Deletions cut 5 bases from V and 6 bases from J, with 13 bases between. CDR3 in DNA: TGTGCCAGCAGCCCTTGGGCGGGCTCTGAAGCTTTCTTT. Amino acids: CASSPWAGSEAFF.

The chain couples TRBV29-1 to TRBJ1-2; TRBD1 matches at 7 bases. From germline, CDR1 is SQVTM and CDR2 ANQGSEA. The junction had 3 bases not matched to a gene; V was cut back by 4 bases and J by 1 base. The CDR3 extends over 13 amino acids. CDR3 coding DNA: TGCAGCGTTGTGGGGACAGATAACTATGGCTACACCTTC. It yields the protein CSVVGTDNYGYTF.

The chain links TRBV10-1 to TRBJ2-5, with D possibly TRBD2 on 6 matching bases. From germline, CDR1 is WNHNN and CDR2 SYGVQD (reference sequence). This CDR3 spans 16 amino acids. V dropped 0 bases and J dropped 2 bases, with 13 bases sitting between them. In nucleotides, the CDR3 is TGCGCCAGCAGTGAGTCGAAGAGGGGAGGTCAAGAGACCCAGTACTTC. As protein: CASSESKRGGQETQYF.

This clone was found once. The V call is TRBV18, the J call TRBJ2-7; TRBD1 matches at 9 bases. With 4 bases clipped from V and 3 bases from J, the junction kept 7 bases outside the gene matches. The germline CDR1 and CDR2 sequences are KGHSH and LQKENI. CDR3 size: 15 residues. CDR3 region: CASSHDRGTRYEQYF. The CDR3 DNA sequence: TGTGCCAGCTCACATGACAGGGGGACCCGCTACGAGCAGTACTTC.

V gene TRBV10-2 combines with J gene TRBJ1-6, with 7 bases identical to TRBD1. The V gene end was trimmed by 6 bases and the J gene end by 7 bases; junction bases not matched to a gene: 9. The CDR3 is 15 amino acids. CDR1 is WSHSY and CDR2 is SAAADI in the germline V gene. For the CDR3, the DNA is TGCGCCAGCAGCGACAGGGCAGGAAAGAATTCACCCCTCCACTTT. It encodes CASSDRAGKNSPLHF.

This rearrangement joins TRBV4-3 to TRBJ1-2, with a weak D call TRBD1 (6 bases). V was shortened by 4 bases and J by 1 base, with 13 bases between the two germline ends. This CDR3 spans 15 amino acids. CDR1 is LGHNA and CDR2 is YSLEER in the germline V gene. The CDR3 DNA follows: TGCGCCAGCAGCCGCGAAAGGACAGTTAACTATGGCTACACCTTC. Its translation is CASSRERTVNYGYTF.

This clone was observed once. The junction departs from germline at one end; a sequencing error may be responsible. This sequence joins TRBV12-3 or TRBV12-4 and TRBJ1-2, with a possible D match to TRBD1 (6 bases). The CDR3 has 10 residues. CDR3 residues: CVSELRGYTF. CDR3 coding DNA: TGTGTCAGCGAACTCAGGGGATACACCTTC.

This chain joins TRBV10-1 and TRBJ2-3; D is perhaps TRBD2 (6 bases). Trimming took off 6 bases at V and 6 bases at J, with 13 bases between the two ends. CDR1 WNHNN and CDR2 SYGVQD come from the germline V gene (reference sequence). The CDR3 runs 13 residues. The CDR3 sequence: CASSVGGFDTQYF. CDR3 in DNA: TGCGCCAGCAGCGTGGGGGGATTTGATACGCAGTATTTT.

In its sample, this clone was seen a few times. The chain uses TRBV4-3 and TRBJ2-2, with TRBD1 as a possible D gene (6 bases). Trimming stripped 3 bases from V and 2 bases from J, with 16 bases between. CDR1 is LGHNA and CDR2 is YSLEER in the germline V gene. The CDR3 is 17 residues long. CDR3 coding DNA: TGCGCCAGCAGCCAGGGACACCCGTCGGGAAACACCGGGGAGCTGTTTTTT. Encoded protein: CASSQGHPSGNTGELFF.

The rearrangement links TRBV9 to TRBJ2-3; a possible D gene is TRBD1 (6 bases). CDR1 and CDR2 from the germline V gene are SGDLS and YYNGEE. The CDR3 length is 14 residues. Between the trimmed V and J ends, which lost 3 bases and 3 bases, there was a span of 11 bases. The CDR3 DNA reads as TGTGCCAGCAGCGGGCCTAGGGGGACAGATACGCAGTATTTT. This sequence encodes CASSGPRGTDTQYF.

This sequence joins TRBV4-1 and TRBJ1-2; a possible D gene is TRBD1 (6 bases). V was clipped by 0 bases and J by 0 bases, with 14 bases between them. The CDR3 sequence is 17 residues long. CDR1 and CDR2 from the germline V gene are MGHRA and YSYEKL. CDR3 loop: CASSQEGVRGPNYGYTF. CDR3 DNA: TGCGCCAGCAGCCAAGAAGGCGTCAGGGGACCTAACTATGGCTACACCTTC.